The clone carrying this T cell receptor (beta chain) has ten or more counts. The antigen is undetermined. The sample is drawn from a study of T cell repertoires in cytomegalovirus infection. TCRdb fed the reads into MiXCR, producing one record per CDR3 protein. The sample includes around 750,000 distinct CDR3 sequences, over 25% seen only once; the top ten take around 12%. The sample here was cultured CD8+ T cells from PBMCs, taken from culture after CMV antigen stimulation. The clonotype was recovered from a human donor in good health (CMV status not recorded). Some clones in this sample may be carry-over from other donors' samples.

In DNA form, the CDR3 reads TGTGCCAGCAGCCGTAGACCTAGCGGGGGGGTCCAAGAGACCCAGTACTTC. This codes for CASSRRPSGGVQETQYF. The chain carries TRBV7-6 and TRBJ2-5; TRBD2 aligns across 12 bases. The CDR3 loop spans 17 amino acids. CDR1 SGHVS and CDR2 FNYEAQ come from the germline V gene. V lost 5 bases to trimming and J lost 1 base; unmatched junction nucleotides: 8. Full variable domain (missing parts from reference TRBV7-6 and TRBJ2-5): GAGVSQSPRYKVTKRGQDVALRCDPISGHVSLYWYRQALGQGPEFLTYFNYEAQQDKSGLPNDRFSAERPEGSISTLTIQRTEQRDSAMYRCASSRRPSGGVQETQYFGPGTRLLVL.